This TCR beta chain was identified in a study of T-cell reconstitution after alpha-beta-depleted transplantation in children. Whole-study results and caveats: Several hundred rapidly expanded clones from non-depleted graft cells reportedly supplied alpha-beta T cells about two months post-transplant. Surviving recipient T cells and thymic progenitors produced the high day-60 TCRbeta diversity seen in some patients. It was newly produced T cells that mostly accounted for T-cell counts and diversity one year after transplant.

Trimming took off 0 bases at V and 9 bases at J, with 7 bases between the two ends. Looked up from germline, CDR1 is SGHRS and CDR2 is YFSETQ. The CDR3 consists of 12 residues. TCRbeta library construction was performed incorporating unique molecular identifiers. TCRdb fed the PCR reads into MiXCR, producing one record per CDR3 protein. The sample records 700,000 or so distinct CDR3 sequences, around 13% being singletons. This clonotype has ten or more counts. Its target is unknown. This TCR was recovered from a girl aged 2-10 years with congenital amegakaryocytic thrombocytopenia, due to receive a stem cell transplant. Sequencing was performed on PBMCs, taken before TCRalphabeta/CD19-depleted stem cell transplant. The chain recombines TRBV5-1 with TRBJ2-1; D unclear. The CDR3 sequence is CASSLAGSEQFF. The CDR3 coding sequence is TGCGCCAGCAGCTTGGCCGGCTCTGAGCAGTTCTTC.